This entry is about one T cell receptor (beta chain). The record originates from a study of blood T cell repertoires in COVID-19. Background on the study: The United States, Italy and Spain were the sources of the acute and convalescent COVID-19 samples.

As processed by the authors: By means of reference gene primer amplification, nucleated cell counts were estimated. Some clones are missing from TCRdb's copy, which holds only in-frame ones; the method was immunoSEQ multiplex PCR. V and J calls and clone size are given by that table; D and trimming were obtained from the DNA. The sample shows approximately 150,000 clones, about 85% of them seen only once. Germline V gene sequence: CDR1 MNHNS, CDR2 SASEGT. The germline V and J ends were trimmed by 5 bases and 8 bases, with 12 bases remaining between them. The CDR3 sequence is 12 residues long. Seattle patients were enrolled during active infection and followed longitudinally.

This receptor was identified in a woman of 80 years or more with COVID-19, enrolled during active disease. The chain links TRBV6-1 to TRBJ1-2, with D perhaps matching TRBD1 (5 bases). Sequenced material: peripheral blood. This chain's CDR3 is CASSPGLWGYTF. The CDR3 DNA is TGTGCCAGCAGTCCAGGGTTATGGGGCTACACCTTC.